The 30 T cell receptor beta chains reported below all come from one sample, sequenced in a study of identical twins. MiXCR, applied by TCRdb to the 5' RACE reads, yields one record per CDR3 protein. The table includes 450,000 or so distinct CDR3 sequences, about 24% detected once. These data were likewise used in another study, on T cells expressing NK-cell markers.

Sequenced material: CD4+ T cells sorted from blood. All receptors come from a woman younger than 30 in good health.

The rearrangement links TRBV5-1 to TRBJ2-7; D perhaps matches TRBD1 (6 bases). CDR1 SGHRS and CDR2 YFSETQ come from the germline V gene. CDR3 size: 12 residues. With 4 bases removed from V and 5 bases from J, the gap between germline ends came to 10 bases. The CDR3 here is CASSTTGHEQYF. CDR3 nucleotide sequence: TGCGCCAGCAGCACCACAGGGCACGAGCAGTACTTC.

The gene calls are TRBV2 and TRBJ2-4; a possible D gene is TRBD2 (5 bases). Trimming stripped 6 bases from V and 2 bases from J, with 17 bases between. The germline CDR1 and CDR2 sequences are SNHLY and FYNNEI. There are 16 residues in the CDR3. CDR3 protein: CASREIGSLPKNIQYF. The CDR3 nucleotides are TGTGCCAGCAGGGAAATAGGGAGTCTTCCCAAAAACATTCAGTACTTC.

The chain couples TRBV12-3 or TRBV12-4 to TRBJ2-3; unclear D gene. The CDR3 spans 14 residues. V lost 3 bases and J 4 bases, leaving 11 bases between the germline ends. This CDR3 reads CASSFPISSDTQYF. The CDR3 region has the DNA TGTGCCAGCAGTTTCCCCATTTCCTCAGATACGCAGTATTTT.

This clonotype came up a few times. The CDR3 here is CATSARTSGNNEQFF. In DNA, the CDR3 is TGTGCCACCAGCGCCAGGACTAGCGGGAACAATGAGCAGTTCTTC. The chain uses TRBV15 and TRBJ2-1; 12 bases fit TRBD2. After removal of 5 bases from V and 5 bases from J, the junction contained 4 bases not matched to a gene. The CDR3 loop spans 15 amino acids. In germline, CDR1 is LNHNV, CDR2 YYDKDF (reference sequence).

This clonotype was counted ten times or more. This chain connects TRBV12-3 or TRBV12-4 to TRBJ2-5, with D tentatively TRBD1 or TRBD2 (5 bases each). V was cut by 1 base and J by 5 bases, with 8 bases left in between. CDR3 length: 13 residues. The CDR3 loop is CASSLGGTETQYF. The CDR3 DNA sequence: TGTGCCAGCAGTTTAGGGGGGACGGAGACCCAGTACTTC.

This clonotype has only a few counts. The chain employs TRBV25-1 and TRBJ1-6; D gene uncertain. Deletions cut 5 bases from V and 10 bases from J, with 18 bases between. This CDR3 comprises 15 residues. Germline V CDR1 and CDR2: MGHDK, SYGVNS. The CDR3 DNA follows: TGTGCCAGCAGTCCGTCTAGGACGGGTAACTCACCCCTCCACTTT. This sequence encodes CASSPSRTGNSPLHF.

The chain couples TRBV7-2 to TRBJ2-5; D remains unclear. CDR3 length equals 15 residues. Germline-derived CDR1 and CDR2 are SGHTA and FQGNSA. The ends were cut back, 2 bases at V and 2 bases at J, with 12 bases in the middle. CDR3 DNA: TGTGCCAGCAGCTTACGAATCGGTCAGCAAGAGACCCAGTACTTC. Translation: CASSLRIGQQETQYF.

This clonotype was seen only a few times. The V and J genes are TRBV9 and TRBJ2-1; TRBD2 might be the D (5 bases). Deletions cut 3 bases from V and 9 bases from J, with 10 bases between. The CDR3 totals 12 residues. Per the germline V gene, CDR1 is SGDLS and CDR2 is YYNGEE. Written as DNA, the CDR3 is TGTGCCAGCAGCGCGAGGAGCGGTGAGCAGTTCTTC. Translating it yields CASSARSGEQFF.

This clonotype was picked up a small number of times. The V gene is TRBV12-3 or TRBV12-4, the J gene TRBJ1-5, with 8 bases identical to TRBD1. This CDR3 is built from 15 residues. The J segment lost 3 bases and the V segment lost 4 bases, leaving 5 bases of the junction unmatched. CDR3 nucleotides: TGTGCCAGCAGTTCGACAGGGGCCCCCAATCAGCCCCAGCATTTT. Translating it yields CASSSTGAPNQPQHF.

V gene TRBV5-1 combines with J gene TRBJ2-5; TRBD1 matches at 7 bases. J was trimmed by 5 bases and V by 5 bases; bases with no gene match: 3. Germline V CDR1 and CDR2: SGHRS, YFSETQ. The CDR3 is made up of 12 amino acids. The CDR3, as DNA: TGCGCCAGCAGAGACAGGGTGGAGACCCAGTACTTC. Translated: CASRDRVETQYF.

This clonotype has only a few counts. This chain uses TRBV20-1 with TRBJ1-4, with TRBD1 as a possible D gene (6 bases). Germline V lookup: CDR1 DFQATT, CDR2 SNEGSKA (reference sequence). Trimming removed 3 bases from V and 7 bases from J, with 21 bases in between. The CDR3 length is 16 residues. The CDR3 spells CSARQQGLMVGEKLFF. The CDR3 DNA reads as TGCAGTGCTAGGCAACAGGGTTTGATGGTTGGTGAAAAACTGTTTTTT.

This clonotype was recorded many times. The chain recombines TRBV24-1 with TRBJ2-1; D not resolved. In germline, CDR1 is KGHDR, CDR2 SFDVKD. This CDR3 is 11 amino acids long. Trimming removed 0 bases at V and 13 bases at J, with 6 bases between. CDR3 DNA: TGTGCCACCAGTGATTTGGTGCGACAGTTCTTC. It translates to CATSDLVRQFF.

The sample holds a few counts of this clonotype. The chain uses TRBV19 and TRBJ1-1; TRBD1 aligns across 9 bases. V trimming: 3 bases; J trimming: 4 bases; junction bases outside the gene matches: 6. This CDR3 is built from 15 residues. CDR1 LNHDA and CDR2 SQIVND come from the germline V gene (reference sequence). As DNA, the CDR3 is TGTGCCAGTAGTATCCCCGGACAGGGGCCCACTGAAGCTTTCTTT. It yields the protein CASSIPGQGPTEAFF.

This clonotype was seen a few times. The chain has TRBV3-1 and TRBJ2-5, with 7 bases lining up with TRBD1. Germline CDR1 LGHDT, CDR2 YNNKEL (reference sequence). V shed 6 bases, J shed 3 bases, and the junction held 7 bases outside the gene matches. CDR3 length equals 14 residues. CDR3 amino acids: CASRQDRNKETQYF. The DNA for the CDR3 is TGTGCCAGCAGACAGGACAGGAACAAAGAGACCCAGTACTTC.

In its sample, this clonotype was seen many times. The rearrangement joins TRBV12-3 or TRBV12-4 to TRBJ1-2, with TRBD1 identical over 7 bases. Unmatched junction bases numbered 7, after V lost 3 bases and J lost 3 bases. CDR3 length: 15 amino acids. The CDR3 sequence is CASSLSRQGDYGYTF. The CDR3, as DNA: TGTGCCAGCAGTTTGAGTAGACAGGGTGACTATGGCTACACCTTC.

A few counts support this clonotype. As DNA, the CDR3 is TGCGCCAGCAGCTGGGCTGAAGAGCAGTACTTC. It translates to CASSWAEEQYF. This chain uses TRBV5-1 with TRBJ2-7; D unclear. V gave up 3 bases and J gave up 7 bases, with 8 bases separating them. This CDR3 region has 11 residues. Looked up from germline, CDR1 is SGHRS and CDR2 is YFSETQ. Variable domain in full (rest from reference TRBV5-1 and TRBJ2-7): KAGVTQTPRYLIKTRGQQVTLSCSPISGHRSVSWYQQTPGQGLQFLFEYFSETQRNKGNFPGRFSGRQFSNSRSEMNVSTLELGDSALYLCASSWAEEQYFGPGTRLTVT.

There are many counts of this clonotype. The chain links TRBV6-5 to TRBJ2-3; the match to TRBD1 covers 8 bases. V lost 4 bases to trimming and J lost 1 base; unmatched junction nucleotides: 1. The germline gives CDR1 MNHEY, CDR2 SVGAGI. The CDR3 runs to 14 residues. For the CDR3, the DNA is TGTGCCAGCAGTTTACAGGGGGGCACAGATACGCAGTATTTT. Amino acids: CASSLQGGTDTQYF.

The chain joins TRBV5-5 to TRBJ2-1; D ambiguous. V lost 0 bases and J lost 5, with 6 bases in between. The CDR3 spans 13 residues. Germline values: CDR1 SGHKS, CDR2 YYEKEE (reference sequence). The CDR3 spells CASSLDSHNEQFF. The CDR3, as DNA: TGTGCCAGCAGCTTGGACAGCCACAATGAGCAGTTCTTC.

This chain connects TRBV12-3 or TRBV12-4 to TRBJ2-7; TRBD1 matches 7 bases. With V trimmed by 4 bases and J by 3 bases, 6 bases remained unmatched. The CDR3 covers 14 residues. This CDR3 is CASSSPGGNYEQYF. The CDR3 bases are TGTGCCAGCAGTTCGCCAGGGGGAAACTACGAGCAGTACTTC.

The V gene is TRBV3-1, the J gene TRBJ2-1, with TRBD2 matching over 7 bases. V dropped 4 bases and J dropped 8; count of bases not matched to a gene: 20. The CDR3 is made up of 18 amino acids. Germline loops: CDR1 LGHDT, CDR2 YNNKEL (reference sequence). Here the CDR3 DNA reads TGTGCCAGCAGCCTAAGCCTTAAGACTAGCACCACACGGTATGAGCAGTTCTTC. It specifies CASSLSLKTSTTRYEQFF.

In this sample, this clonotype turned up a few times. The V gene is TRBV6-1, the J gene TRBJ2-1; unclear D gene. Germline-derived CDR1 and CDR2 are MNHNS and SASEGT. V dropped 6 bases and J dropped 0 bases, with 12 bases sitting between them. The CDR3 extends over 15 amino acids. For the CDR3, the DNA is TGTGCCAGCAGACGTGGGATTAGCTCCTACAATGAGCAGTTCTTC. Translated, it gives CASRRGISSYNEQFF.

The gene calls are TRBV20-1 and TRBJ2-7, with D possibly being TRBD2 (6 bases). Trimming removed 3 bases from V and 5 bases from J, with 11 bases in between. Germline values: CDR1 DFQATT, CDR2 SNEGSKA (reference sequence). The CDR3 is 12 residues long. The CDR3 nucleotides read TGCAGTGCTAGGGGGGGTAGTCACGAGCAGTACTTC. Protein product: CSARGGSHEQYF.

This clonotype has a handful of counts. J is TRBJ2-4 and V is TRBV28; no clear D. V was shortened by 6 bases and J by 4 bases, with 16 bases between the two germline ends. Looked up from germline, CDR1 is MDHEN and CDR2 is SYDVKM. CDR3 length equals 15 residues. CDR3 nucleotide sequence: TGTGCCAGCAGCCCCCAACTACCTTCAAAAAACATTCAGTACTTC. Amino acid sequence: CASSPQLPSKNIQYF.

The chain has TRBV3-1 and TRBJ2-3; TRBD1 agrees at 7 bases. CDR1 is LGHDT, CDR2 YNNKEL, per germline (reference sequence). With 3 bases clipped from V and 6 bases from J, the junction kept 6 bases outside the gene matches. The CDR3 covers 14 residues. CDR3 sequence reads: CASSQTQGSDTQYF. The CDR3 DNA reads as TGTGCCAGCAGCCAGACACAGGGGTCGGATACGCAGTATTTT.

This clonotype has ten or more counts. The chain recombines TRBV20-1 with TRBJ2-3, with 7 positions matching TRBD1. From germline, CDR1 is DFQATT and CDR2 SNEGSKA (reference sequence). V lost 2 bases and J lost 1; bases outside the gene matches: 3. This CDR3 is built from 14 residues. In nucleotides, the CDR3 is TGCAGTGCTAGAAGGGGGCAGGGCACAGATACGCAGTATTTT. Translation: CSARRGQGTDTQYF.

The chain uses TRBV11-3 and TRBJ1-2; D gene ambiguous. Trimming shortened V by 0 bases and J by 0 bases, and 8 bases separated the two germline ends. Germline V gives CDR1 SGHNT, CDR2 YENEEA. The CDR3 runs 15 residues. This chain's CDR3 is CASSLEAGTNYGYTF. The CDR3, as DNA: TGTGCCAGCAGCTTAGAAGCCGGAACTAACTATGGCTACACCTTC.

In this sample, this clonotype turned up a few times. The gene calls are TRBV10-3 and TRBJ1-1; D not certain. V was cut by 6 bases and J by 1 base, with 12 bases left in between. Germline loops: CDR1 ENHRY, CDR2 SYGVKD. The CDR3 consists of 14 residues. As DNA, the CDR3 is TGTGCCATCAGATTCCAGGATCAGAACACTGAAGCTTTCTTT. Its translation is CAIRFQDQNTEAFF.

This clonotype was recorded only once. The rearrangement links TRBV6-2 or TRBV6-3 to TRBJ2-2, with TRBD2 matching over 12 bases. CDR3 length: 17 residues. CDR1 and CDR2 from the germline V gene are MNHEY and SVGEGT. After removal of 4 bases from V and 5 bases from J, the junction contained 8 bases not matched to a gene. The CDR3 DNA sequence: TGTGCCAGCAGTTCAAGACTAGCGGGAGTTGAAACCGGGGAGCTGTTTTTT. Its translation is CASSSRLAGVETGELFF.

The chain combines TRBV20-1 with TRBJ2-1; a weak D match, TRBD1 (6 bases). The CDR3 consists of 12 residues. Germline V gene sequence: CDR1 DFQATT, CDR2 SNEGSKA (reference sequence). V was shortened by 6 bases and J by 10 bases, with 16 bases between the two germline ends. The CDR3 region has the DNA TGCAGTGCAGCAACAGGGCTGGGGGAGCAGTTCTTC. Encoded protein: CSAATGLGEQFF.

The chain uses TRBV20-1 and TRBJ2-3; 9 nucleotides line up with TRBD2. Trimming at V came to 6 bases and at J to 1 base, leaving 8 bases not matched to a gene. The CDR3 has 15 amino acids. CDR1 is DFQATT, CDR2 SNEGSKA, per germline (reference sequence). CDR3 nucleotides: TGCAGTGCCATAATTGAGCGGGGGGGCACAGATACGCAGTATTTT. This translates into CSAIIERGGTDTQYF.